This T cell receptor beta chain was identified in a study of cytomegalovirus exposure and HLA in healthy donors (dated 2017 in TCRdb). About the study as a whole: An earlier analysis of 587 of the donors reported 250 to 300 Gb of sequence data and around 120 million unique TCR beta sequences obtained from approximately 180 million T cells. An early release that covered roughly 600 HLA-typed donors contained approximately 300 gigabases of sequencing data and some 87 million unique TCR sequences. The genetic ancestry cluster associated with self-reported Caucasian donors included around 76% of the roughly 400 genotyped donors. The study aimed to test whether cataloging public T cell receptors could reveal signatures of past pathogen exposure. Using immunosequencing, the study profiled T cell repertoires from 666 subjects and related those repertoires to cytomegalovirus serostatus. Along with the roughly 700-subject first cohort, a separate validation cohort of about 110 different subjects was used. High-throughput TCR immunosequencing, statistical association of individual TCRs with disease status, and machine learning were combined to predict cytomegalovirus infection status. A later analysis re-examined previously published TCR beta repertoires from several hundred donors and added high-resolution HLA genotyping to investigate patterns of TCR occurrence. Rather than using new phenotypic data, the later analysis identified candidate immune exposures from TCR beta sequences and from how often those sequences occurred across donors. An earlier analysis of 587 of the donors applied high-throughput TCR beta sequencing to assess whether each TCR beta V gene segment acted as functional or pseudogenic. Donor age, sex, ethnicity and CMV serostatus were collected together with the repertoire data. Genome-wide SNP genotypes for about 65% of the roughly 670 donors were used in a later genetic analysis, which treated that subset as a discovery cohort. Every repertoire in the discovery cohort had been generated on one and the same sequencing platform. Class I and class II HLA loci were covered by the typing at four-digit resolution. The number of donors typed differed by locus, with about 629-640 for A, B, C, DRB1 and DQB1, roughly 520 for DQA1, nearly 610 for DPA1, and some 440 for DPB1. About 5 DR-DQ haplotypes were handled as single units for association and clustering, since linkage in the cohort was strong. Across around 400 genotyped donors of the cohort, an average of roughly 250,000 unique TCR beta nucleotide sequences per donor were sequenced, and roughly 20% of those sequences were non-productive. Results the study describes overall, beyond this receptor: In a later analysis, the rate of TCR association differed among HLA loci, with DRB1 alleles having the most associated TCRs and HLA-C alleles having the fewest. Only TCR beta chains were sequenced in this cohort, and the absence of alpha or paired-chain data limited detectable features. Because some donors lacked HLA typing at each locus, the association tests relied only on the typed subset. Compared with the 666-donor mean, donors in an Asian-associated ancestry cluster had fewer N-insertions in productive TCRs, according to a later genetic analysis. Linkage disequilibrium might explain the correlated functional status among segregating V segments, but an unknown experimental factor could not be excluded. The 87-base-pair reads could not distinguish some IMGT-functional V segments, including TRBV6-2 and TRBV6-3, so those segments were excluded. A later analysis found that most CMV-associated TCR beta chains appeared HLA-restricted, with HLA associations seemingly driven largely by CMV exposure. Across donors, most TCR sequences were observed very rarely, whereas some public TCRs were present in many individuals. About 17 rarely observed V segments, including chromosome 9 orphons, were excluded from the earlier analysis of some 590 of the donors because counts were too low. The classifier was reported to diagnose cytomegalovirus status with high specificity and sensitivity in both the original and validation cohorts. Sequencing depth was assumed to be roughly uniform across donors in the presence/absence analyses, though that assumption may not hold. In a later analysis, HLA-associated TCR beta chains were found to be more clonally expanded and to have lower generation probabilities than equally common non-associated chains. A later genetic analysis associated a missense DCLRE1C variant with V-gene and J-gene trimming of TCR beta chains, and an independent cohort replicated the association. A total of fewer than 200 TCR beta chains were listed by the study as associated with cytomegalovirus. Strong co-occurrence of HLA alleles, especially DR and DQ, made assigning TCR associations to individual alleles difficult. For the cohort, immune exposure information was limited to CMV serostatus. The authors suggested that the approach could potentially be extended to other disease states and immunological phenotypes. Broadly in line with IMGT annotations, most TCR beta V segments showed up in productive rearrangements about 87% or about 30% of the time in an earlier analysis of several hundred of the donors. A few of the identified cytomegalovirus-associated TCR beta chains were confirmed in vitro to be specific for cytomegalovirus antigens. A further reported finding was that TCR beta sequences accurately predicted the HLA-A and HLA-B alleles for most subjects in the first cohort. A cluster of highly shared sequence variants was judged likely to be a technical artifact of the sequencing pipeline. A later analysis associated about 17,000 TCR beta sequences with specific HLA alleles at a false discovery rate of 0.05. According to a later analysis, parvovirus B19, influenza, CMV and Epstein-Barr virus appeared linked to several top co-occurrence clusters.

This clone showed up just once. What antigen it recognizes has not been identified. Base quality data are lacking; no much larger clone is found one base away. Receptor amplification or capture employed the immunoSEQ multiplex PCR assay. For the multiplex PCR, a mixture combining 60 forward primers for TCR Vbeta segments and 13 reverse primers for TCR Jbeta segments was used. A multiplex PCR assay on genomic DNA amplified the CDR3 region of rearranged TCR beta genes. The amplified TCR beta libraries were sequenced on the Illumina HiSeq System as 87-base-pair reads. The authors' pipeline ran thus. In a later analysis, some 80 million unique TCR beta chains were counted across the approximately 640 repertoires, and roughly 11 million of these chains were shared by at least two donors. Raw reads were error-corrected and collapsed into unique sequences by a nearest-neighbor algorithm in which closely related sequences were merged to remove PCR and sequencing errors. CDR3 sequences were aligned to IMGT reference sequences to assign V, D and J gene segments. Each retained sequence needed at least a six-nucleotide match to both a V gene segment and a J gene segment. A rearrangement was called productive if the CDR3 had no stop codons and remained in frame with V and J, and every other rearrangement was called non-productive. CDR3 was defined according to IMGT convention as the region running from the second conserved V-encoded cysteine to the conserved J-encoded phenylalanine. The earlier analysis of about 620 of the donors excluded sequences that lacked an unambiguous match to a single V gene segment. In an earlier analysis of 587 of the donors, a V segment was called functional when productive rearrangements were above 56.7%, and segregating when the standard deviation between donors exceeded 5%. A statistical classification framework was built for diagnosing cytomegalovirus status from the catalog of TCR beta chain sequences. V and J gene assignment, in a later analysis, came from comparing TCR nucleotide sequences with IMGT/GENE-DB human TR gene sequences. The TCRdist pipeline was used in a later analysis to assign CDR3 sequences and most-parsimonious VDJ recombination scenarios. In a later analysis, every TCR beta chain was defined by the combination of its CDR3 amino acid sequence and its V-gene family, and reads without a unique V-gene family were dropped. A later analysis removed several hundred highly shared, low-generation-probability nucleotide sequences to deal with suspected cross-contamination and a sequencing artifact. In a later analysis, a clonal expansion index was calculated for each public chain from normalized within-repertoire ranks of inferred template counts. Generation probabilities in a later analysis came from a VDJ recombination model fitted to out-of-frame rearrangements, and those results were checked against IGoR. In a later analysis, hypergeometric tests were used to score TCR-TCR, TCR-HLA and TCR-CMV co-occurrence, with a repertoire-size bias correction applied to TCR pairs. False discovery rates were estimated in a later analysis by permuting HLA or CMV assignments 20 times. A later analysis grouped co-occurring TCRs with DBSCAN, adding TCRdist sequence similarity when clustering within HLA-allele-positive subsets. Repertoires with fewer than 30,000 or more than 120,000 public chains, plus five repertoires with anomalous nucleotide sharing, were excluded from co-occurrence clustering. Not all clones reach the TCRdb copy of this immuneACCESS table, which keeps in-frame sequences only. Checked studies attribute under half of the gap to unresolved V genes and leave the rest unexplained. V and J calls and clone size are copied from that table; D and trimming were computed from the DNA. This sample is represented by 90,000 to 120,000 clones; approximately 77% of them were singletons. Together, the top ten hold 11% to 15% of the sample.

CDR1 SGHRS and CDR2 YFSETQ were looked up in the germline V gene. V lost 4 bases and J lost 1 base, and the count of bases not matched to a germline gene is 1. The CDR3 contains 13 residues, cysteine and phenylalanine counted. This entry keeps only the CDR3 DNA: 39 bases, framed from base 1. The cohort comprised some 680 healthy bone marrow donors. At the time of sampling, all cohort members were nominally healthy, though unrecorded immune exposures were likely present. The donor tested CMV seropositive, placing the donor among the 289 seropositive members of the cohort. A peripheral blood sample was provided by each donor, and peripheral blood mononuclear cells were used for TCR beta sequencing. The Qiagen DNeasy Blood Extraction Kit was used to extract genomic DNA from the blood cell samples.

The TCR originated in a male donor in good health and CMV-seropositive. In this chain, TRBV5-1 is recombined with TRBJ2-7; TRBD1 fits 8 bases in the junction. The specimen sequenced was PBMCs. The DNA reads as follows: TGCGCCAGCAGCGACAGGGGTTCCTACGAGCAGTACTTC. The encoded protein is CASSDRGSYEQYF.